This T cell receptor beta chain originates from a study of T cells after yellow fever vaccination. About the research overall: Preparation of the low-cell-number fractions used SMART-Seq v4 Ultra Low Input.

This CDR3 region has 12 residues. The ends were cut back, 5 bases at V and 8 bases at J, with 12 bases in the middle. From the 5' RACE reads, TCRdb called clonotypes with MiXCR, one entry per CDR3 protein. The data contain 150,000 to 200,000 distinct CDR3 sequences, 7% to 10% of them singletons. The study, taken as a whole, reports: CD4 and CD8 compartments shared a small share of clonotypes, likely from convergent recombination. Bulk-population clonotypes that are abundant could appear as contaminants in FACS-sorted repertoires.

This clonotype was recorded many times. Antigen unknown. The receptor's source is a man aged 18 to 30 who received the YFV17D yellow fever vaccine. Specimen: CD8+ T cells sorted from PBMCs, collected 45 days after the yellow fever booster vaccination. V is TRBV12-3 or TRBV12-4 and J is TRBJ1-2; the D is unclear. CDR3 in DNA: TGTGCCAGCAGTACTAGACCGGAGGGCTACACCTTC. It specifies CASSTRPEGYTF.